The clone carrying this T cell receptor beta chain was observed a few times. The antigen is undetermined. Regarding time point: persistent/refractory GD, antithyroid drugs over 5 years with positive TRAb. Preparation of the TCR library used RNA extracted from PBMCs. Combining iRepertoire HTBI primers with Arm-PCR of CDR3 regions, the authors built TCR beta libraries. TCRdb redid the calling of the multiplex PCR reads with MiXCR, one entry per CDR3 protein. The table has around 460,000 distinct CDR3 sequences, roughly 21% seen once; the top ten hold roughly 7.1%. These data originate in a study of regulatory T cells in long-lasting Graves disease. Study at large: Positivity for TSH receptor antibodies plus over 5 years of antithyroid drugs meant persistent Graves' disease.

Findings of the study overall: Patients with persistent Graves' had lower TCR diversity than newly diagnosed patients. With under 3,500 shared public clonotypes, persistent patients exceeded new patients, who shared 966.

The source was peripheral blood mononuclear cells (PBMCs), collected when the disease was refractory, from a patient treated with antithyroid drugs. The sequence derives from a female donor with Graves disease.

CDR3 nucleotide sequence: TGTGCCACCAGCAGGATCTCCGGGACTGTTTCCTACGAGCAGTACTTC. As protein: CATSRISGTVSYEQYF. This chain links TRBV15 with TRBJ2-7, with a tentative D call TRBD2 (6 bases). Trimming pared 3 bases from V and 1 base from J, leaving 16 bases between. The CDR3 sequence is 16 residues long. CDR1 is LNHNV and CDR2 is YYDKDF in the germline V gene (reference sequence). The variable domain in full, with the rest retrieved from reference TRBV15 and TRBJ2-7, is DAMVIQNPRYQVTQFGKPVTLSCSQTLNHNVMYWYQQKSSQAPKLLFHYYDKDFNNEADTPDNFQSRRPNTSFCFLDIRSPGLGDTAMYLCATSRISGTVSYEQYFGPGTRLTVT.